The present T cell receptor beta chain was sequenced within a study of blood T cell repertoires in COVID-19. Background on the study: The origin of the acute and convalescent COVID-19 samples was the United States, Italy and Spain. PBMCs, B-cell-depleted T cells, or T cells were the source of the cDNA or gDNA that made up the material.

CDR3 length: 13 residues. The junction had 5 bases not matched to a gene; V was cut back by 8 bases and J by 5 bases. Germline V gene data show CDR1 as MDHEN and CDR2 as SYDVKM. Per the study methods: Reference gene primer amplification gave nucleated cell count estimates. Sequencing used immunoSEQ multiplex PCR; TCRdb keeps in-frame clones, though not all of them. V and J calls and clone size come straight from that table; D and trimming were deduced from the DNA. The data contain approximately 300,000 clones, approximately 92% of them singletons. This sequence was found in a woman aged 25 to 39 with COVID-19, enrolled during active disease. Sequenced sample: peripheral blood. The V gene is TRBV28, the J gene TRBJ1-5; 8 positions match TRBD1. The CDR3 loop is CASDGQGYQPQHF. CDR3 DNA: TGTGCCAGCGATGGACAGGGTTATCAGCCCCAGCATTTT.